Presented here are 19 T cell receptor beta chains from one specimen sequenced in a study of blood T cell repertoires in COVID-19. Assay used: immunoSEQ multiplex PCR; TCRdb lists only in-frame clones, some missing. The sample has 200,000 to 250,000 clones, 85% to 90% seen once; the top ten hold approximately 2.4%. The sequencing input was peripheral blood. The receptors come from a young man with COVID-19, enrolled during active disease.

The chain is built from TRBV30 and TRBJ1-2; 8 nucleotides line up with TRBD1. The J segment lost 3 bases and the V segment lost 5 bases, leaving 11 bases of the junction unmatched. The CDR3 is made up of 15 amino acids. CDR1 is GTSNPN and CDR2 is SVGIG in the germline V gene (reference sequence). The CDR3 spells CAWAPWTGPHYGYTF. CDR3 DNA sequence: TGTGCCTGGGCTCCATGGACAGGGCCTCACTATGGCTACACCTTC.

This clone was picked up one time. The genes are TRBV5-1 and TRBJ2-1; TRBD1 matches 9 bases. V lost 0 bases and J lost 6; bases outside the gene matches: 7. Per the germline V gene, CDR1 is SGHRS and CDR2 is YFSETQ. The CDR3 consists of 16 residues. The DNA for the CDR3 is TGCGCCAGCAGCTTGGGACCGGCGGGACAGGGCAATGAGCAGTTCTTC. Protein: CASSLGPAGQGNEQFF.

The chain recombines TRBV7-9 with TRBJ2-7; unclear D gene. The germline V and J ends were trimmed by 6 bases and 1 base, with 10 bases remaining between them. The germline V gene has CDR1 SEHNR and CDR2 FQNEAQ (reference sequence). The CDR3 covers 13 residues. CDR3 nucleotide sequence: TGTGCCAGCAGACACTACCAATCCTACGAGCAGTACTTC. It specifies CASRHYQSYEQYF.

The chain links TRBV27 to TRBJ2-2; maybe TRBD2 (7 bases). The CDR3 consists of 17 residues. V was shortened by 3 bases and J by 1 base, with 15 bases between the two germline ends. Germline V lookup: CDR1 MNHEY, CDR2 SMNVEV (reference sequence). CDR3 nucleotides: TGTGCCAGCAGTTTTCGGGCGGGGGCTGAGAACACCGGGGAGCTGTTTTTT. Translating it yields CASSFRAGAENTGELFF.

V and J are TRBV7-8 and TRBJ2-2, with D maybe TRBD1 (5 bases). Germline CDR1 SGHVS, CDR2 FQNEAQ. Between the trimmed V and J ends, which lost 10 bases and 6 bases, there was a span of 12 bases. The CDR3 is 12 residues long. Here the CDR3 reads CATPGHPGELFF. CDR3 nucleotide sequence: TGTGCCACCCCAGGGCACCCCGGGGAGCTGTTTTTT. The variable domain in full, with the rest retrieved from reference TRBV7-8 and TRBJ2-2, is GAGVSQSPRYKVAKRGQDVALRCDPISGHVSLFWYQQALGQGPEFLTYFQNEAQLDKSGLPSDRFFAERPEGSVSTLKIQRTQQEDSAVYLCATPGHPGELFFGEGSRLTVL.

Here the CDR3 DNA reads TGTGCCAGCAGCCCCTTAGACGGGGAGCTGTTTTTT. Translation gives CASSPLDGELFF. This chain uses TRBV7-9 with TRBJ2-2; no definite D call. Germline V gene sequence: CDR1 SEHNR, CDR2 FQNEAQ (reference sequence). V lost 5 bases and J 7 bases, leaving 8 bases between the germline ends. CDR3 length: 12 residues.

This chain uses TRBV13 with TRBJ2-1; weak D call: TRBD1 (6 bases). Germline V CDR1 and CDR2: PRHDT, FYEKMQ (reference sequence). V was pared by 0 bases and J by 2 bases, with 17 bases between. CDR3 length: 18 amino acids. In DNA form, the CDR3 reads TGTGCCAGCAGCTTAGGCCCGCCAGGGGTCGCCCCCTACAATGAGCAGTTCTTC. Encoded protein: CASSLGPPGVAPYNEQFF.

With regard to this clone: Additional DNA sequences in this sample encode the identical CDR3. The chain uses TRBV5-4 and TRBJ2-7, with D unclear. Trimming shortened V by 0 bases and J by 4 bases, and 8 bases separated the two germline ends. Germline V CDR1 and CDR2: SGHNT, YYREEE (reference sequence). This CDR3 is built from 13 residues. DNA for the CDR3: TGTGCCAGCAGCTTGGGACAAAGTTACGAGCAGTACTTC. It specifies CASSLGQSYEQYF.

The rearrangement links TRBV14 to TRBJ1-1; TRBD1 matches 7 bases. After removal of 0 bases from V and 0 bases from J, the junction contained 7 bases not matched to a gene. Germline CDR1 reads SGHDN; CDR2 reads FVKESK. The CDR3 loop spans 17 amino acids. CDR3 coding DNA: TGTGCCAGCAGCCAAGAAGGGGACAGCTTAATGAACACTGAAGCTTTCTTT. It codes for CASSQEGDSLMNTEAFF.

This chain joins TRBV24-1 and TRBJ2-1; TRBD2 agrees at 10 bases. The ends lost 5 bases at V and 4 bases at J; junction bases unmatched: 7. The germline CDR1 and CDR2 sequences are KGHDR and SFDVKD. There are 16 residues in the CDR3. The CDR3 sequence is CATSALLAGAYNEQFF. Here the CDR3 DNA reads TGTGCCACCAGTGCCCTCCTAGCGGGAGCTTACAATGAGCAGTTCTTC.

The chain carries TRBV27 and TRBJ2-3; TRBD2 aligns across 14 bases. V gave up 5 bases and J gave up 5 bases; unmatched junction bases: 3. The CDR3 is 15 amino acids. Germline values: CDR1 MNHEY, CDR2 SMNVEV (reference sequence). CDR3 region: CASSLGTSGRDTQYF. The DNA of the CDR3 is TGTGCCAGCAGTCTTGGGACTAGCGGGAGAGATACGCAGTATTTT.

This clone was counted between two and nine times. The chain recombines TRBV7-8 with TRBJ1-1, with TRBD1 matching over 9 bases. Germline loops: CDR1 SGHVS, CDR2 FQNEAQ. This CDR3 is built from 12 residues. J lost 11 bases, V lost 4 bases, and 5 bases had no gene match. CDR3 in DNA: TGTGCCAGCAGCTGGGGGACAGGGTGGGCTTTCTTT. This gives the protein CASSWGTGWAFF.

The rearrangement links TRBV7-9 to TRBJ1-3; 11 nucleotides match TRBD1. The trim removed 2 bases at V and 7 bases at J, leaving 7 bases unmatched. CDR3 length: 16 residues. Germline CDR1 SEHNR, CDR2 FQNEAQ (reference sequence). The CDR3: CASSLPGQGGGNTIYF. The CDR3 DNA follows: TGTGCCAGCAGCTTACCGGGACAGGGGGGAGGCAACACCATATATTTT. The full variable domain, its missing parts supplied by reference TRBV7-9 and TRBJ1-3, is DTGVSQNPRHKITKRGQNVTFRCDPISEHNRLYWYRQTLGQGPEFLTYFQNEAQLEKSRLLSDRFSAERPKGSFSTLEIQRTEQGDSAMYLCASSLPGQGGGNTIYFGEGSWLTVV.

The chain employs TRBV7-2 and TRBJ1-1, with 9 nucleotides matching TRBD1. From germline, CDR1 is SGHTA and CDR2 FQGNSA. This CDR3 region has 14 residues. Trimming cost V 3 bases and J 4 bases; bases outside gene matches: 3. The CDR3 sequence: CASSFTTGGTEAFF. The CDR3 DNA reads as TGTGCCAGCAGCTTTACGACAGGGGGCACTGAAGCTTTCTTT.

The V gene is TRBV27, the J gene TRBJ2-7, with 10 bases aligning to TRBD1. Trimming removed 5 bases from V and 5 bases from J; junction bases left unmatched: 6. The germline V gene has CDR1 MNHEY and CDR2 SMNVEV (reference sequence). The CDR3 totals 14 residues. In nucleotides, the CDR3 is TGTGCCAGCAGTCCCCGGGACAGGGGAAACGAGCAGTACTTC. Encoded protein: CASSPRDRGNEQYF.

J is TRBJ2-7 and V is TRBV27; 11 bases are shared with TRBD2. Germline lookup yields CDR1 MNHEY and CDR2 SMNVEV (reference sequence). The CDR3 totals 16 residues. The V segment lost 6 bases and the J segment 2 bases; nucleotides outside the gene matches: 9. CDR3 residues: CASSSYSGRAPYEQYF. The CDR3 region has the DNA TGTGCCAGCAGCTCCTATAGCGGGAGGGCCCCCTACGAGCAGTACTTC.

The V gene is TRBV6-2 or TRBV6-3, the J gene TRBJ1-1, with 9 bases aligning to TRBD1. Germline V gene data show CDR1 as MNHEY and CDR2 as SVGEGT. Trimming cost V 4 bases and J 6 bases; bases outside gene matches: 6. CDR3 length: 14 residues. As DNA, the CDR3 is TGTGCCAGCAGTTTGACAGGGGGGACGGCTGAAGCTTTCTTT. This sequence encodes CASSLTGGTAEAFF.

This rearrangement joins TRBV5-1 to TRBJ1-3; 9 bases match TRBD1. The CDR3 loop spans 16 amino acids. Trimming at V came to 2 bases and at J to 8 bases, leaving 11 bases not matched to a gene. Germline loops: CDR1 SGHRS, CDR2 YFSETQ. The CDR3 here is CASSLGQGFAGDTIYF. In nucleotides, the CDR3 is TGCGCCAGCAGCTTAGGACAGGGGTTCGCTGGGGACACCATATATTTT.

This chain links TRBV5-6 with TRBJ2-1, with TRBD2 matching 11 bases. Germline-derived CDR1 and CDR2 are SGHDT and YYEEEE. J was trimmed by 4 bases and V by 4 bases; bases with no gene match: 13. CDR3 size: 18 residues. This CDR3 is CASSGTGTSGSIYNEQFF. The CDR3 nucleotides are TGTGCCAGCAGCGGAACCGGGACTAGCGGATCTATATACAATGAGCAGTTCTTC. The full variable domain, in which reference TRBV5-6 and TRBJ2-1 provide the parts outside the CDR3, is DAGVTQSPTHLIKTRGQQVTLRCSPKSGHDTVSWYQQALGQGPQFIFQYYEEEERQRGNFPDRFSGHQFPNYSSELNVNALLLGDSALYLCASSGTGTSGSIYNEQFFGPGTRLTVL.